This TCR beta chain was documented in a study of Ad26.COV2.S vaccination and SARS-CoV-2 variants. Study information: Within the COV1001 Ad26.COV2.S trial arm, the donor was enrolled. Ad26.COV2.S, an intramuscular injection, was given once or twice 56 days apart.

Sequencing was performed with immunoSEQ multiplex PCR; in TCRdb, only in-frame clones are kept and a portion is missing. Of around 300,000 clones listed, less than 90% are singletons. The CDR3 runs to 17 residues. From germline, CDR1 is MDHEN and CDR2 SYDVKM. The V gene end was trimmed by 7 bases and the J gene end by 0 bases; junction bases not matched to a gene: 11. The treatment: roughly 18 received Ad26.COV2.S at low or high dose, single or two shots; roughly five received placebo; per-sample allocation not given. Specimen acquisition occurred on day 63 following the initial vaccine or placebo injection.

This clonotype originated in a person between 18 and 65 years old who received the Ad26.COV2.S COVID-19 vaccine or a placebo. Sequenced material: peripheral blood, taken in a trial of Ad26.COV2.S vaccine versus placebo. This chain connects TRBV28 to TRBJ2-1; 8 positions agree with TRBD1. This CDR3 reads CASNLWGTGSSYNEQFF. Written as DNA, the CDR3 is TGTGCCAGCAATCTTTGGGGGACAGGCAGCTCCTACAATGAGCAGTTCTTC.